The subject of this entry is one TCR beta chain. TCRdb itself ran the 5' RACE reads through MiXCR, one entry per CDR3 protein. This table holds 550,000 to 700,000 distinct CDR3 sequences, 21% found once. The CDR3 has 15 amino acids. Germline V gene sequence: CDR1 SGHRS, CDR2 YFSETQ. With 5 bases removed from V and 5 bases from J, the gap between germline ends came to 20 bases. This entry is derived from a study of identical twins. The same sample was also used in a study of T cells expressing NK-cell markers. That work contributes: Eight donors were sequenced, of whom seven were HCMV-seropositive, while the remaining one was HCMV-seronegative. The share of CD8+ T cells held by dominant NKG2C+ clonotypes was roughly 1.0-8% in several donors.

The sequenced sample was PBMCs. The chain is built from TRBV5-1 and TRBJ2-7; D could derive from TRBD1 or TRBD2 (5 bases each). This receptor was identified in a woman between 18 and 29 years old in good health. CDR3 region: CASRVSGTPGHEQYF. Written as DNA, the CDR3 is TGCGCCAGCAGGGTATCCGGGACCCCAGGCCACGAGCAGTACTTC.